This T cell receptor beta chain emerged from a study of neoadjuvant anti-PD-1 for oral cavity cancer. Whole-study context: Patients without progression received a fourth nivolumab dose around day 43, then surgical resection on days 50-56.

In regard to this clone: Its target is not known.

Described time point: after neoadjuvant nivolumab, at surgical resection. The patients had HPV-negative, locally advanced oral cavity squamous cell carcinoma. PBMCs were not maintained or expanded in culture before analysis. CDR3 size: 15 residues. Germline CDR1 reads SEHNR; CDR2 reads FQNEAQ (reference sequence). The V segment lost 7 bases and the J segment 5 bases; nucleotides outside the gene matches: 10. General study findings and limits: Post-nivolumab, blood T cell clonality was significantly elevated in non-responders.

Produced via immunoSEQ multiplex PCR; TCRdb's table is partial and in-frame only. Among 7,500 to 8,000 clones, approximately 70% were seen once, and the ten largest hold 2.5% to 4%. The sequenced sample was PBMCs, obtained after nivolumab (anti-PD-1) treatment. J is TRBJ2-5 and V is TRBV7-9; 10 nucleotides align to TRBD2. The TCR was taken from a person between 40 and 79 years old with oral cavity squamous cell carcinoma. CDR3: CASIPLAGVGETQYF. In DNA, the CDR3 is TGTGCCAGCATTCCGCTAGCGGGGGTCGGCGAGACCCAGTACTTC.